The 24 T cell receptor beta chains listed next were all sequenced from one sample in a study of blood T cells in healthy people across ages. Combining a sample-barcoded 5' primer with a J-beta primer mix, a second PCR ran for roughly 7 to 11 cycles. TCRdb ran MiXCR on the 5' RACE reads and lists one entry per CDR3 protein. In the table there are around 800,000 distinct CDR3 sequences, about 42% of which are singletons. Sequencing was performed on blood. The receptors derive from a man aged 60 to 69 in good health.

This clonotype has a count of ten or more. V usage is TRBV5-1 and J usage is TRBJ2-3, with no clear D. Per the germline V gene, CDR1 is SGHRS and CDR2 is YFSETQ. Deletions cut 0 bases from V and 3 bases from J, with 5 bases between. This CDR3 is built from 13 residues. CDR3 protein: CASSLDLTDTQYF. For the CDR3, the DNA is TGCGCCAGCAGCTTGGACCTTACAGATACGCAGTATTTT. The full variable domain, rest sourced from reference TRBV5-1 and TRBJ2-3, is KAGVTQTPRYLIKTRGQQVTLSCSPISGHRSVSWYQQTPGQGLQFLFEYFSETQRNKGNFPGRFSGRQFSNSRSEMNVSTLELGDSALYLCASSLDLTDTQYFGPGTRLTVL.

The chain carries TRBV4-3 and TRBJ2-7; D could derive from TRBD1 or TRBD2 (5 bases each). The ends were cut back, 0 bases at V and 2 bases at J, with 20 bases in the middle. The CDR3 consists of 18 residues. The germline V gene encodes CDR1 LGHNA and CDR2 YSLEER. In DNA form, the CDR3 reads TGCGCCAGCAGCCAAGAAAGCCCCAGGGCGGGTGTGACCTACGAGCAGTACTTC. It translates to CASSQESPRAGVTYEQYF.

The gene calls are TRBV2 and TRBJ2-6, with D tentatively TRBD1 or TRBD2 (5 bases each). V was trimmed by 5 bases and J by 9 bases, leaving 17 bases between them. This CDR3 spans 15 amino acids. Germline CDR1 SNHLY, CDR2 FYNNEI. The CDR3 DNA follows: TGTGCCAGCAGTCCTTCGGAGGACACTCACAACGTCCTGACTTTC. Its protein is CASSPSEDTHNVLTF.

V usage is TRBV5-6 and J usage is TRBJ2-7; TRBD2 matches 7 bases. The trim removed 4 bases at V and 4 bases at J, leaving 5 bases unmatched. Germline V CDR1 and CDR2: SGHDT, YYEEEE. CDR3 length equals 13 residues. CDR3 protein: CASSPPRGYEQYF. DNA for the CDR3: TGTGCCAGCAGCCCGCCGCGGGGGTACGAGCAGTACTTC.

The chain combines TRBV20-1 with TRBJ2-5, with D perhaps TRBD1 or TRBD2 (6 bases each). The J call may not be correct, given that the DNA end is closer to TRBJ2-7. CDR3 size: 15 residues. Germline loops: CDR1 DFQATT, CDR2 SNEGSKA (reference sequence). The CDR3 region is CSARGAKQGGYEQYF. DNA for the CDR3: TGCAGTGCTAGAGGGGCCAAACAGGGAGGCTACGAGCAGTACTTC.

The V and J genes are TRBV10-3 and TRBJ2-1; D unresolved. V was clipped by 0 bases and J by 9 bases, with 3 bases between them. Per the germline V gene, CDR1 is ENHRY and CDR2 is SYGVKD. This CDR3 comprises 11 residues. CDR3 sequence: CAISESIEQFF. For the CDR3, the DNA is TGTGCCATCAGTGAGTCGATTGAGCAGTTCTTC.

The chain employs TRBV5-1 and TRBJ1-1; D not certain. V was clipped by 1 base and J by 4 bases, with 11 bases between them. CDR1 is SGHRS, CDR2 YFSETQ, per germline. The CDR3 contains 14 residues. The CDR3 here is CASSLRREATEAFF. Here the CDR3 DNA reads TGCGCCAGCAGCTTGCGGCGGGAGGCCACTGAAGCTTTCTTT.

The chain joins TRBV4-3 to TRBJ2-1, with D maybe TRBD2 (6 bases). This CDR3 comprises 17 residues. Trimming stripped 0 bases from V and 10 bases from J, with 22 bases between. Germline CDR1 is LGHNA and CDR2 is YSLEER. CDR3 loop: CASSQDGDWLFYIEQFF. The CDR3 DNA reads TGCGCCAGCAGCCAAGATGGGGACTGGCTATTTTACATCGAGCAGTTCTTC.

This rearrangement joins TRBV4-3 to TRBJ2-5, with TRBD2 matching 8 bases. Trimming cost V 1 base and J 6 bases; bases outside gene matches: 4. The CDR3 extends over 14 amino acids. The germline gives CDR1 LGHNA, CDR2 YSLEER. CDR3 loop: CASSQAGGLKTQYF. The CDR3 DNA sequence: TGCGCCAGCAGCCAAGCGGGGGGGCTAAAGACCCAGTACTTC.

The V gene is TRBV10-3, the J gene TRBJ2-2, with unresolved D. In germline, CDR1 is ENHRY, CDR2 SYGVKD. With 6 bases removed from V and 8 bases from J, the gap between germline ends came to 16 bases. This CDR3 has 14 amino acids. DNA of the CDR3: TGTGCCATCAGAAAGGACCTCCCCGTAGGGGAGCTGTTTTTT. Its translation is CAIRKDLPVGELFF.

This clonotype was picked up a small number of times. The chain links TRBV11-2 to TRBJ1-1; 7 bases fit TRBD1. The germline gives CDR1 SGHAT, CDR2 FQNNGV. The ends lost 4 bases at V and 4 bases at J; junction bases unmatched: 9. The CDR3 spans 15 residues. The CDR3 sequence is CASSSQGGLGTEAFF. Here the CDR3 DNA reads TGTGCCAGCAGCTCCCAAGGGGGCCTCGGCACTGAAGCTTTCTTT.

The CDR3 DNA follows: TGTGCCACACAGAGCCGGGACAGCTATGGCTACACCTTC. Residues: CATQSRDSYGYTF. The chain recombines TRBV7-2 with TRBJ1-2, with 7 bases aligning to TRBD1. V lost 10 bases and J lost 4; bases outside the gene matches: 9. The germline gives CDR1 SGHTA, CDR2 FQGNSA. CDR3 length: 13 residues.

This clonotype was seen a handful of times. The chain uses TRBV3-1 and TRBJ2-5; 9 bases are a match to TRBD2. Gene TRBJ2-7 matches the end of the DNA better, so the J call may be wrong. Germline loops: CDR1 LGHDT, CDR2 YNNKEL (reference sequence). The CDR3 contains 16 residues. CDR3 DNA sequence: TGTGCCAGCAGCCAATCGGCCAGCGGGGGGATCTACGAGCAGTACTTC. Translated: CASSQSASGGIYEQYF.

This rearrangement joins TRBV4-3 to TRBJ1-2, with no clear D. The CDR3 loop spans 15 amino acids. CDR1 and CDR2 from the germline V gene are LGHNA and YSLEER. V was cut by 0 bases and J by 8 bases, with 16 bases left in between. CDR3 residues: CASSQDTGRYEGYTF. The DNA for the CDR3 is TGCGCCAGCAGCCAAGATACCGGCCGTTACGAGGGCTACACCTTC.

V usage is TRBV7-2 and J usage is TRBJ2-1; D is ambiguous. The J call may be wrong; the DNA end is better matched by TRBJ2-7. Per germline, CDR1 SGHTA and CDR2 FQGNSA. This CDR3 contains 14 residues. The CDR3 here is CASTHPSSYNEQYF. As DNA, the CDR3 is TGTGCCAGCACTCATCCGAGCTCCTACAATGAGCAGTACTTC.

The table lists this clonotype with a few counts. The chain couples TRBV18 to TRBJ2-7; D gene uncertain. The CDR3 spans 13 residues. V lost 0 bases, J lost 4 bases, and 7 bases lay in between. Germline CDR1 is KGHSH and CDR2 is LQKENI. The CDR3 region is CASSPPALYEQYF. In DNA form, the CDR3 reads TGTGCCAGCTCACCACCGGCACTTTACGAGCAGTACTTC.

The genes are TRBV20-1 and TRBJ2-5; 7 bases match TRBD1. The trim removed 8 bases at V and 4 bases at J, leaving 10 bases unmatched. The V gene's germline CDR1 is DFQATT and CDR2 SNEGSKA (reference sequence). This CDR3 is 13 amino acids long. The CDR3 protein is CSTRQGIIETQYF. The CDR3 DNA follows: TGCAGTACCCGACAGGGTATTATAGAGACCCAGTACTTC.

This clonotype was detected a few times. The V and J genes are TRBV6-1 and TRBJ2-3, with a tentative D call TRBD2 (6 bases). The CDR3 is 17 amino acids. Germline CDR1 and CDR2: MNHNS and SASEGT. V lost 6 bases and J lost 0, with 19 bases in between. The CDR3 sequence: CASRQLASTSSTDTQYF. CDR3 nucleotides: TGTGCCAGCAGACAACTAGCATCTACTTCTAGCACAGATACGCAGTATTTT.

The table lists this clonotype with a count of one. The rearrangement uses TRBV18 and TRBJ1-1, with D possibly matching TRBD1 (6 bases). V lost 8 bases and J 7 bases, leaving 17 bases between the germline ends. Per the germline V gene, CDR1 is KGHSH and CDR2 is LQKENI. CDR3 length: 13 residues. The CDR3 DNA sequence: TGTGCCAGCGCGCGGGGGCAGGGGAATGAAGCTTTCTTT. This sequence encodes CASARGQGNEAFF.

This sequence joins TRBV20-1 and TRBJ2-7; 9 bases map to TRBD1. The trim removed 6 bases at V and 1 base at J, leaving 10 bases unmatched. There are 15 residues in the CDR3. Germline values: CDR1 DFQATT, CDR2 SNEGSKA (reference sequence). CDR3 sequence: CSALNTGTGSYEQYF. Written as DNA, the CDR3 is TGCAGTGCCCTAAACACCGGGACAGGGTCCTACGAGCAGTACTTC.

Many counts were recorded for this clonotype. The genes are TRBV7-2 and TRBJ2-5; D gene ambiguous. The CDR3 extends over 13 amino acids. From germline, CDR1 is SGHTA and CDR2 FQGNSA. V shed 3 bases and J shed 1 base, with 6 bases lying between them. Here the CDR3 reads CASSFPLQETQYF. The DNA for the CDR3 is TGTGCCAGCAGCTTTCCCCTCCAAGAGACCCAGTACTTC.

The chain is built from TRBV18 and TRBJ1-2, with D maybe TRBD1 (5 bases). In germline, CDR1 is KGHSH, CDR2 LQKENI. This CDR3 is built from 13 residues. The V gene lost 3 bases and the J gene lost 7 bases, with 12 bases spanning the gap. CDR3 nucleotides: TGTGCCAGCTCACCCCAGGGATCCGCTGGCTACACCTTC. This sequence encodes CASSPQGSAGYTF.

DNA for the CDR3: TGTGCCAGCAAGCACCAGGGTGCAACTAATGAAAAACTGTTTTTT. Translated: CASKHQGATNEKLFF. The genes are TRBV27 and TRBJ1-4; a possible D gene is TRBD1 (5 bases). The CDR3 spans 15 residues. CDR1 and CDR2 from the germline V gene are MNHEY and SMNVEV (reference sequence). Deletions cut 7 bases from V and 0 bases from J, with 12 bases between.

The table lists this clonotype with a few counts. The chain couples TRBV7-3 to TRBJ2-7; D may be TRBD1 or TRBD2 (5 bases each). Germline values: CDR1 SGHTA, CDR2 FQGTGA. CDR3 size: 13 residues. V lost 3 bases and J 6 bases, leaving 12 bases between the germline ends. The CDR3 here is CASSFGAQGEQYF. The CDR3 nucleotides are TGTGCCAGCAGCTTCGGGGCTCAGGGCGAGCAGTACTTC.